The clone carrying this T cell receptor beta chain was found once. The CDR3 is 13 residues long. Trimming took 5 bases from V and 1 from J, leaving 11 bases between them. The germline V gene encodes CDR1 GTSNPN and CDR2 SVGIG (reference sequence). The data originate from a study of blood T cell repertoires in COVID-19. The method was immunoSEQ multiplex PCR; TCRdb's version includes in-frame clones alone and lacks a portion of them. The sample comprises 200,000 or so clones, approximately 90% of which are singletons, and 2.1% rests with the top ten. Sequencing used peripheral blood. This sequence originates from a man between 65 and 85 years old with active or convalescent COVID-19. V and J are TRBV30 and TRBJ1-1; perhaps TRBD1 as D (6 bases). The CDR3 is CAWGGAGNTEAFF. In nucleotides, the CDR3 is TGTGCCTGGGGGGGGGCCGGGAACACTGAAGCTTTCTTT.